This T cell receptor beta chain was sequenced during a study of cytomegalovirus exposure and HLA in healthy donors. Study-level findings and limits: Likely technical artifact: a cluster of highly shared sequence variants.

PCR involved 60 Vbeta and 13 Jbeta primers. TCRdb's table, derived via immunoSEQ multiplex PCR, lists solely in-frame clones and lacks some. The table lists some 140,000 clones, roughly 80% of them singletons. This clone occurred a few times. The antigen is unknown. CDR3 length: 15 residues. The V and J ends lost 7 bases and 4 bases, in that order; junction bases with no gene match: 9. The V gene's germline CDR1 is MDHEN and CDR2 SYDVKM. The chain employs TRBV28 and TRBJ2-3, with 9 positions matching TRBD1. Source material: PBMCs. This sequence was found in a man in his forties in good health and CMV-seronegative. CDR3 sequence reads: CASNEPGQGPDTQYF. The CDR3 DNA reads TGTGCCAGCAACGAACCGGGACAGGGACCAGATACGCAGTATTTT.